This paragraph covers one T cell receptor beta chain sequence. Clones were sequenced by immunoSEQ multiplex PCR, and TCRdb holds only the in-frame ones, with some missing. The sample yields 450,000 or so clones, around 90% seen once. Those enrolled in Seattle joined during active infection and were followed longitudinally afterward. This sample was included in a study of blood T cell repertoires in COVID-19. Turning to the study itself: Samples representing acute and convalescent COVID-19 were sourced from the United States, Italy and Spain.

Between the trimmed V and J ends, which lost 6 bases and 0 bases, there was a span of 12 bases. The CDR3 extends over 15 amino acids. Germline CDR1 reads SNHLY; CDR2 reads FYNNEI. The sequenced sample consisted of peripheral blood. The chain uses TRBV2 and TRBJ1-5, with D possibly TRBD1 on 6 matching bases. The TCR comes from a man aged 18-30 years with COVID-19, enrolled during active disease. For the CDR3, the DNA is TGTGCCAGCAGGTCACAGGGCGGTAGCAATCAGCCCCAGCATTTT. The encoded protein is CASRSQGGSNQPQHF.